What follows describes a single TCR beta chain. What this receptor recognizes is not known. Per-nucleotide qualities are absent, and no much larger clonotype sits a single base away. Library method: the immunoSEQ multiplex PCR assay. For the multiplex PCR, a mixture combining 60 forward primers for TCR Vbeta segments and 13 reverse primers for TCR Jbeta segments was used. The CDR3 region of rearranged TCR beta genes was amplified from genomic DNA by a multiplex PCR assay. On the Illumina HiSeq System, the amplified TCR beta libraries were sequenced as 87-base-pair reads. For the original study's pipeline: Across the 700 or so repertoires, a later analysis counted some 81 million unique TCR beta chains, approximately 10 million of which were shared by at least two donors. To remove PCR and sequencing errors, raw reads were error-corrected and collapsed into unique sequences using a nearest-neighbor algorithm that merged closely related sequences. To assign V, D and J gene segments, CDR3 sequences were aligned to IMGT reference sequences. For a sequence to be retained, a match of at least six nucleotides to both a V gene segment and a J gene segment was required. Rearrangements were called productive when the CDR3 lacked stop codons and stayed in frame with V and J; all others were non-productive. CDR3 was defined by IMGT convention, running from the second conserved V-encoded cysteine to the conserved J-encoded phenylalanine. In an earlier analysis of 550 to 650 of the donors, sequences lacking an unambiguous match to a single V gene segment were excluded. An earlier analysis of several hundred of the donors called V segments functional above 56.7% productive rearrangements and segregating when the between-donor standard deviation exceeded 5%. A statistical classification framework was built for diagnosing cytomegalovirus status from the catalog of TCR beta chain sequences. V and J gene assignment, in a later analysis, came from comparing TCR nucleotide sequences with IMGT/GENE-DB human TR gene sequences. The TCRdist pipeline was used in a later analysis to assign CDR3 sequences and most-parsimonious VDJ recombination scenarios. In a later analysis, each TCR beta chain was defined by its CDR3 amino acid sequence together with its V-gene family, and reads without a unique V-gene family were excluded. A later analysis removed nearly 600 highly shared, low-generation-probability nucleotide sequences to deal with suspected cross-contamination and a sequencing artifact. For each public chain, a later analysis derived a clonal expansion index from normalized ranks of inferred template counts within each repertoire. In a later analysis, generation probabilities were computed using a VDJ recombination model fitted to out-of-frame rearrangements, and the results were checked against IGoR. Hypergeometric tests were used in a later analysis to score TCR-TCR, TCR-HLA and TCR-CMV co-occurrence, with a repertoire-size bias correction applied to the TCR pairs. To estimate false discovery rates, a later analysis permuted the HLA or CMV assignments 20 times. A later analysis grouped co-occurring TCRs with DBSCAN, adding TCRdist sequence similarity when clustering within HLA-allele-positive subsets. Repertoires with fewer than 30,000 or more than 120,000 public chains, plus five repertoires with anomalous nucleotide sharing, were excluded from co-occurrence clustering. TCRdb provides this immuneACCESS table in a form limited to in-frame rearrangements. Some clones are lacking; in checked studies, under half of them reflect an unresolved V gene, and why the rest are absent is not known. V and J calls and clone size are given by that table; D and trimming were obtained from the DNA. This sample lists about 160,000 clones; around 80% were detected once. The leading ten clones occupy 7.5% to 9.5% of the sample.

V is trimmed back by 4 bases and J by 2 bases, and the junction contains 8 bases that no gene match accounts for. The CDR3 contains 17 residues, cysteine and phenylalanine counted. Just the 51-base CDR3 DNA is kept, in frame starting at base 1. CDR1 and CDR2 were assigned from the germline V gene as MDHEN and SYDVKM. This record belongs to a study of cytomegalovirus exposure and HLA in healthy donors (dated by TCRdb to about 2017). General notes on the study: In an earlier analysis of around 540 of the donors, 276 Gb of sequence data and approximately 100 million unique TCR beta sequences from about 190 million T cells were reported. An early release covering more than 500 HLA-typed donors comprised about 290 gigabases of sequencing data and tens of millions of unique TCR sequences. Of the roughly 400 genotyped donors, approximately 80% fell in the genetic ancestry cluster associated with self-reported Caucasian donors. The study aimed to test whether cataloging public T cell receptors could reveal signatures of past pathogen exposure. Using immunosequencing, the study profiled T cell repertoires from 500 to 800 subjects and related those repertoires to cytomegalovirus serostatus. In addition to the first cohort of 650 to 750 subjects, a separate validation cohort of under 150 different subjects was used. To predict cytomegalovirus infection status, the study brought together high-throughput TCR immunosequencing, statistical association of individual TCRs with disease status, and machine learning. A later analysis re-analyzed previously published TCR beta repertoires from 666 donors and added high-resolution HLA genotyping to study TCR occurrence patterns. Rather than drawing on any new phenotypic data, the later analysis identified candidate immune exposures from TCR beta sequences and the way those sequences occurred across donors. To decide whether each TCR beta V gene segment behaved as functional or pseudogenic, an earlier analysis of fewer than 750 of the donors relied on high-throughput TCR beta sequencing. Alongside the repertoire data, information on donor age, sex, ethnicity and CMV serostatus was compiled. A later genetic analysis took genome-wide SNP genotypes for about 65% of the roughly 670 donors and used that subset as a discovery cohort. Every discovery cohort repertoire had been produced on one sequencing platform. Both class I and class II loci were covered by HLA typing, at four-digit resolution. Typing coverage differed by locus: A, B, C, DRB1 and DQB1 were typed in about 629-630 donors, DQA1 in 522, DPA1 in 600 to 610, and DPB1 in 472. A handful of DR-DQ haplotypes were treated as single units for association and clustering because of strong linkage in the cohort. On average, 235,054 unique TCR beta nucleotide sequences were sequenced per donor among several hundred genotyped donors of the cohort, with around 19% of those sequences being non-productive. What the work shows at the level of the full study, not this receptor alone: A later analysis found that HLA-associated TCR beta chains were more clonally expanded and had lower generation probabilities than equally common non-associated chains. According to a later analysis, TCR association rates differed among HLA loci, with DRB1 alleles showing the most associated TCRs and HLA-C alleles showing the fewest. In a later analysis, most CMV-associated TCR beta chains were found to appear HLA-restricted, with HLA associations seemingly driven largely by CMV exposure. Because counts were too low, roughly 16 rarely observed V segments, including chromosome 9 orphons, were excluded from the earlier analysis of roughly 580 of the donors. Cytomegalovirus status was reported to be diagnosed by the classifier with high specificity and sensitivity in both the original and validation cohorts. In vitro tests confirmed that a few of the cytomegalovirus-associated TCR beta chains recognize cytomegalovirus antigens. CMV serostatus was the only immune exposure information available for the cohort. It was suggested by the authors that the approach could potentially be generalized to other disease states and immunological phenotypes. Compared with the roughly 700-donor mean, donors in an Asian-associated ancestry cluster had fewer N-insertions in productive TCRs, according to a later genetic analysis. At a false discovery rate of 0.05, a later analysis linked 15,000 to 20,000 TCR beta sequences to specific HLA alleles. The study gave a list of 150 to 200 TCR beta chains associated with cytomegalovirus. Sequencing depth was assumed to be roughly uniform across donors in the presence/absence analyses, though that assumption may not hold. Several of the top co-occurrence clusters appeared to be linked to parvovirus B19, influenza, CMV and Epstein-Barr virus, according to a later analysis. Because the 87-base-pair reads could not distinguish some IMGT-functional V segments, including TRBV6-2 and TRBV6-3, those segments were excluded. Strong co-occurrence of HLA alleles, especially DR and DQ, made assigning TCR associations to individual alleles difficult. Because HLA typing was missing for some donors at each locus, association tests included only the typed subset. This cohort had only TCR beta chains sequenced, and the lack of alpha or paired-chain data limited which features could be detected. An earlier analysis of 587 of the donors showed that most TCR beta V segments appeared in productive rearrangements either about 87% or about 30% of the time, which broadly matched IMGT annotations. Most TCR sequences were observed very rarely across donors, whereas some public TCRs were present in many individuals. A further reported finding was that TCR beta sequences accurately predicted the HLA-A and HLA-B alleles for most subjects in the first cohort. Linkage disequilibrium might explain the correlated functional status among segregating V segments, but an unknown experimental factor could not be excluded. A group of highly shared sequence variants was considered likely to be a technical artifact of the sequencing pipeline. An association between a missense DCLRE1C variant and V-gene and J-gene trimming of TCR beta chains was found in a later genetic analysis and replicated in an independent cohort.

The cohort comprised hundreds of healthy bone marrow donors. At the time of sampling, all cohort members were nominally healthy, though unrecorded immune exposures were likely present. The donor was CMV seropositive and was included in the group of some 290 seropositive cohort members. Each donor provided a peripheral blood sample, and peripheral blood mononuclear cells were used for TCR beta sequencing. Genomic DNA was extracted from the blood cell samples with the Qiagen DNeasy Blood Extraction Kit. Recombination joined TRBV28 with TRBJ2-7; TRBD2 agrees with 13 junctional bases. This clonotype was obtained from a male donor in good health and CMV-seropositive. The sample was PBMCs. CDR3 protein: CASSSIGLAGVAYEQYF. The DNA sequence is TGTGCCAGCAGTTCCATAGGACTAGCGGGAGTAGCCTACGAGCAGTACTTC.